This T cell receptor (beta chain) is from a study of T cell repertoires in cytomegalovirus infection. MiXCR, run by TCRdb on the reads, gives a single entry per CDR3 protein. The data show tens of thousands of distinct CDR3 sequences, about a fifth seen once. About this clonotype itself: The antigen is undetermined.

The CDR3 contains 16 residues. V lost 6 bases, J lost 1 base, and 9 bases stayed unmatched. Germline assignment: CDR1 MNHNS and CDR2 SASEGT. The material sequenced was CD8+ T cells from cultured PBMCs, taken from culture after CMV antigen stimulation. The rearrangement joins TRBV6-1 to TRBJ1-1, with 9 bases matching TRBD1. The sequence was collected from a human donor in good health (CMV status not recorded). Some clones in this sample may be carry-over from other donors' samples. Written as DNA, the CDR3 is TGTGCCAGCAGCGAGTGGACAGGGGATAAGAACACTGAAGCTTTCTTT. Amino acid sequence: CASSEWTGDKNTEAFF.